This TCR beta chain comes out of a study of T cell repertoires in cytomegalovirus infection. Overall study findings and caveats: Of the TCR beta families, the public ones yielded a cumulative frequency that identified carriers of CMV plus the relevant HLA. It was HLA-C-restricted CMV-specific TCR beta clonotypes that dominated the response ex vivo.

With regard to this clonotype: What it recognizes is unknown.

Using its own MiXCR run on the reads, TCRdb lists one record per CDR3 protein. Here the sample spans 68,000 or so distinct CDR3 sequences, 22% being singletons. Specimen: PBMCs, sequenced either directly or after in vitro stimulation (not recorded which). The origin of this receptor is a human donor in good health (CMV status not recorded). Some clones in this sample may be carry-over from other donors' samples.

In DNA form, the CDR3 reads TGTGCCAGCAGCTTGACGGCGACTTCCCATGGCTACACCTTC. Residues: CASSLTATSHGYTF. The chain joins TRBV5-4 to TRBJ1-2; D call uncertain. The CDR3 is 14 amino acids. Per the germline V gene, CDR1 is SGHNT and CDR2 is YYREEE (reference sequence). V was cut by 1 base and J by 6 bases, with 13 bases left in between.